Given below is one T cell receptor (beta chain) in context. Its antigen is undetermined. Germline-derived CDR1 and CDR2 are SQVTM and ANQGSEA. The CDR3 has 15 amino acids. V was clipped by 4 bases and J by 3 bases; unmatched bases: 8. The sample is drawn from a study of identical twins. TCRdb recomputed calls from the 5' RACE reads with MiXCR, one row per CDR3 protein. Counted here are some 760,000 distinct CDR3 sequences, over 15% occurring once; the ten biggest clones make up 13%. Study-level points and caveats: There was an excess of low generation probability in the out-of-frame alpha sequences that twins shared.

Another study also made use of these data, one on T cells expressing NK-cell markers. This second study notes: Serological testing identified seven of the eight sequenced donors as HCMV-seropositive and one as seronegative.

The sequence came from a woman between 18 and 30 years old in good health. The V gene is TRBV29-1, the J gene TRBJ2-3; 9 nucleotides match TRBD1. The sequenced sample was PBMCs. The CDR3 DNA is TGCAGCGTTGTATCTGGGACAGGGACTACAGATACGCAGTATTTT. This encodes CSVVSGTGTTDTQYF.